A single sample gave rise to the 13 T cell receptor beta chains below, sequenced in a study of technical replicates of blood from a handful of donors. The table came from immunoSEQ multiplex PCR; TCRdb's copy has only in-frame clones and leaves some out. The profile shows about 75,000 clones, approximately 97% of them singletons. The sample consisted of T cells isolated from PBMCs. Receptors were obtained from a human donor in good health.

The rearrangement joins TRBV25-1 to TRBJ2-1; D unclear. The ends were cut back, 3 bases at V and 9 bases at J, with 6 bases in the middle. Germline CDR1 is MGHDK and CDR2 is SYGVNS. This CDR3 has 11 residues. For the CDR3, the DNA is TGTGCCAGCAGTGATTCCATTGAGCAGTTCTTC. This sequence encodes CASSDSIEQFF.

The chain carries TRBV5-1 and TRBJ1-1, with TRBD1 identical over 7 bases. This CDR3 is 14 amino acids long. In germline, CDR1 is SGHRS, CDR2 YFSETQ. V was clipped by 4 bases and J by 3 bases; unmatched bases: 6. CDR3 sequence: CASSPGQPYTEAFF. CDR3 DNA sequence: TGCGCCAGCAGCCCGGGACAGCCTTACACTGAAGCTTTCTTT. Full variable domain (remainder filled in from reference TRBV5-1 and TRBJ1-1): KAGVTQTPRYLIKTRGQQVTLSCSPISGHRSVSWYQQTPGQGLQFLFEYFSETQRNKGNFPGRFSGRQFSNSRSEMNVSTLELGDSALYLCASSPGQPYTEAFFGQGTRLTVV.

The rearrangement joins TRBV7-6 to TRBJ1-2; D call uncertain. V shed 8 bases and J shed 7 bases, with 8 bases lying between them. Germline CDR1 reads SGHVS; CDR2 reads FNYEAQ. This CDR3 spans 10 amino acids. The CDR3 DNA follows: TGTGCCAGCTTAAATCCTGGCTACACCTTC. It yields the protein CASLNPGYTF.

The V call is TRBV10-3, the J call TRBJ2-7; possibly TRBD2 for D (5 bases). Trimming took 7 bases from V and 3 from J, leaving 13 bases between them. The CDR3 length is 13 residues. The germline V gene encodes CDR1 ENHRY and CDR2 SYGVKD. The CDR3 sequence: CAINIERFYEQYF. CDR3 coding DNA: TGTGCCATCAATATCGAGCGGTTCTACGAGCAGTACTTC.

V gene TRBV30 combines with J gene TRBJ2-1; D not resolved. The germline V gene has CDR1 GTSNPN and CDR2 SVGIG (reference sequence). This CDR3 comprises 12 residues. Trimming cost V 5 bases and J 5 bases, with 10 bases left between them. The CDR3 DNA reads TGTGCCTGGGTAGCCCTGCACAATGAGCAGTTCTTC. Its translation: CAWVALHNEQFF. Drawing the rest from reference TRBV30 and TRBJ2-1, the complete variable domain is SQTIHQWPATLVQPVGSPLSLECTVEGTSNPNLYWYRQAAGRGLQLLFYSVGIGQISSEVPQNLSASRPQDRQFILSSKKLLLSDSGFYLCAWVALHNEQFFGPGTRLTVL.

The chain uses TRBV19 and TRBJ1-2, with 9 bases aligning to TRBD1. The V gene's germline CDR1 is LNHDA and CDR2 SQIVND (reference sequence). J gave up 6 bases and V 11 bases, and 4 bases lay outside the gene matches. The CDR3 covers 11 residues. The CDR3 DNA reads TGTGCCGCAGGACAGGGGAATGGCTACACCTTC. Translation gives CAAGQGNGYTF.

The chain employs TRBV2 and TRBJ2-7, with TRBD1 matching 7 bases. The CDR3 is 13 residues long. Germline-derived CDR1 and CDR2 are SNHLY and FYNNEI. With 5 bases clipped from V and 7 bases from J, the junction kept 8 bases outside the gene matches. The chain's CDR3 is CASSSNRGLEQYF. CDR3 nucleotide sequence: TGTGCCAGCAGTTCTAACAGGGGCCTAGAGCAGTACTTC.

The CDR3 bases are TGTGCTAGTGGTTTGTTCGGGGGGTCCTACGAGCAGTACTTC. Translation: CASGLFGGSYEQYF. This chain links TRBV12-5 with TRBJ2-7; 7 positions agree with TRBD2. This CDR3 is 14 amino acids long. With 2 bases clipped from V and 1 base from J, the junction kept 2 bases outside the gene matches. Germline lookup yields CDR1 LGHNT and CDR2 FRNRAP. Drawing the rest from reference TRBV12-5 and TRBJ2-7, the complete variable domain is DARVTQTPRHKVTEMGQEVTMRCQPILGHNTVFWYRQTMMQGLELLAYFRNRAPLDDSGMPKDRFSAEMPDATLATLKIQPSEPRDSAVYFCASGLFGGSYEQYFGPGTRLTVT.

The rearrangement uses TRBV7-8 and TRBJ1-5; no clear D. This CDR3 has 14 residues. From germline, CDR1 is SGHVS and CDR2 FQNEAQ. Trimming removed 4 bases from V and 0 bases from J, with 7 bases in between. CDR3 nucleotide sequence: TGTGCCAGCAGCTCGGTTAATAGCAATCAGCCCCAGCATTTT. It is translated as CASSSVNSNQPQHF.

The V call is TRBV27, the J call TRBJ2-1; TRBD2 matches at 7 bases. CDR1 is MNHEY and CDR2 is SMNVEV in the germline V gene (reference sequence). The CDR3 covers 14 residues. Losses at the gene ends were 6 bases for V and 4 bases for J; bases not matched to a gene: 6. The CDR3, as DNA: TGTGCCAGCAGGGTTGGTAGCGGGTACAATGAGCAGTTCTTC. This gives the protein CASRVGSGYNEQFF.

Here the CDR3 DNA reads TGTGCCAGCAGCTCCGTGATTTCAAGCGTAGATACGCAGTATTTT. This translates into CASSSVISSVDTQYF. This sequence joins TRBV7-2 and TRBJ2-3; no clear D. The length of the CDR3 is 15 residues. Trimming shortened V by 4 bases and J by 5 bases, and 16 bases separated the two germline ends. Germline CDR1 reads SGHTA; CDR2 reads FQGNSA.

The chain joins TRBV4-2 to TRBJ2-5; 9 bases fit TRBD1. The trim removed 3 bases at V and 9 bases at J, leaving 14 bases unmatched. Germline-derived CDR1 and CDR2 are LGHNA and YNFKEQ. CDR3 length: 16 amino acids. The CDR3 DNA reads TGTGCCAGCAGCCACTCCCGGACAGGGGAACAAGGGGCCCAGTACTTC. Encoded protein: CASSHSRTGEQGAQYF.

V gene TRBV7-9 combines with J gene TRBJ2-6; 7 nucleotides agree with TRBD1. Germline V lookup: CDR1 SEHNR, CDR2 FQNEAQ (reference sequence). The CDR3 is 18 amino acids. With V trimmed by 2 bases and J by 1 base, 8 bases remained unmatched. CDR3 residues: CASSLLLTDRSGANVLTF. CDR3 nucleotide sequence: TGTGCCAGCAGCTTACTTTTGACGGACAGGTCTGGGGCCAACGTCCTGACTTTC.